These T cell receptor beta chains were read from a single sample in a study of CD8+CD57+ T cells in acquired aplastic anemia. TCRdb fed the reads into MiXCR, producing one record per CDR3 protein. The table records about 210,000 distinct CDR3 sequences, about 59% of them present only once. Material for sequencing was sorted CD4+, CD8+, or CD8+CD57+ T cells (not recorded which) from PBMCs. All receptors derive from a human donor in good health. Each CDR3 is given with its conserved first and last residue. Each record gives: CDR3 protein, CDR3 DNA, D gene, J gene, clone size, V gene. A D gene is named only where the DNA matches it firmly. Clone size is shown for a subset of rows, as once, few, many or a class of expanded clone.

cdr3_aa: CASSDTTSSSYNEQFF; cdr3_nt: TGTGCCAGCAGTGACACGACTAGCAGCTCCTACAATGAGCAGTTCTTC; d_call: TRBD2; j_call: TRBJ2-1; clone_size: .; v_call: TRBV2
cdr3_aa: CATSRGVSGTGSQETQYF; cdr3_nt: TGTGCCACCAGCAGAGGGGTTTCCGGGACAGGGTCCCAAGAGACCCAGTACTTC; d_call: TRBD1; j_call: TRBJ2-5; clone_size: .; v_call: TRBV15
cdr3_aa: CSARVALVYGYTF; cdr3_nt: TGCAGTGCTAGAGTGGCACTCGTTTATGGCTACACCTTC; d_call: .; j_call: TRBJ1-2; clone_size: .; v_call: TRBV20-1
cdr3_aa: CSAPLGTADNSPLHF; cdr3_nt: TGCAGTGCCCCTCTGGGGACAGCGGATAATTCACCCCTCCACTTT; d_call: TRBD1; j_call: TRBJ1-6; clone_size: many; v_call: TRBV20-1
cdr3_aa: CASSLISLAGTSYNEQFF; cdr3_nt: TGTGCCAGCAGCTTAATCTCGTTGGCGGGTACCTCCTACAATGAGCAGTTCTTC; d_call: .; j_call: TRBJ2-1; clone_size: few; v_call: TRBV11-2
cdr3_aa: CASSLVGDFIHEQYF; cdr3_nt: TGTGCCAGCAGCTTAGTGGGGGATTTTATCCACGAGCAGTACTTC; d_call: .; j_call: TRBJ2-7; clone_size: .; v_call: TRBV7-2
cdr3_aa: CASSLASSRGPNQPQHF; cdr3_nt: TGTGCCAGCAGCTTAGCGTCCAGCAGGGGACCCAATCAGCCCCAGCATTTT; d_call: .; j_call: TRBJ1-5; clone_size: .; v_call: TRBV7-2
cdr3_aa: CASGGQYNSPLHF; cdr3_nt: TGTGCCAGCGGAGGACAGTATAATTCACCCCTCCACTTT; d_call: .; j_call: TRBJ1-6; clone_size: .; v_call: TRBV2
cdr3_aa: CSARGGTVFGQTQYF; cdr3_nt: TGCAGTGCTAGAGGGGGGACGGTGTTTGGCCAGACCCAGTACTTC; d_call: .; j_call: TRBJ2-5; clone_size: few; v_call: TRBV20-1
cdr3_aa: CASSGRHSGDEQYF; cdr3_nt: TGTGCCAGCAGTGGCCGACACTCGGGCGACGAGCAGTACTTC; d_call: .; j_call: TRBJ2-7; clone_size: few; v_call: TRBV25-1
cdr3_aa: CSAPPSPGLIEQFF; cdr3_nt: TGCAGTGCTCCTCCTTCCCCGGGACTTATCGAGCAGTTCTTC; d_call: .; j_call: TRBJ2-1; clone_size: .; v_call: TRBV20-1
cdr3_aa: CASSAGQVRSYEQYF; cdr3_nt: TGCGCCAGCAGCGCGGGACAGGTGAGATCCTACGAGCAGTACTTC; d_call: TRBD1; j_call: TRBJ2-7; clone_size: .; v_call: TRBV5-1
cdr3_aa: CASTQGVETQYF; cdr3_nt: TGTGCCAGCACCCAGGGTGTAGAGACCCAGTACTTC; d_call: .; j_call: TRBJ2-5; clone_size: .; v_call: TRBV5-6
cdr3_aa: CSVEDPAGELFF; cdr3_nt: TGCAGCGTTGAAGATCCGGCCGGGGAGCTGTTTTTT; d_call: .; j_call: TRBJ2-2; clone_size: many; v_call: TRBV29-1
cdr3_aa: CASSTGTASYNEQFF; cdr3_nt: TGCGCCAGCAGCACCGGGACAGCCTCCTACAATGAGCAGTTCTTC; d_call: TRBD1; j_call: TRBJ2-1; clone_size: .; v_call: TRBV5-1
cdr3_aa: CASSAWELFF; cdr3_nt: TGTGCCAGCAGTGCTTGGGAGCTGTTTTTT; d_call: .; j_call: TRBJ2-2; clone_size: once; v_call: TRBV6-5
cdr3_aa: CASSPGPVGANVLTF; cdr3_nt: TGTGCCAGCAGCCCAGGACCCGTGGGGGCCAACGTCCTGACTTTC; d_call: .; j_call: TRBJ2-6; clone_size: .; v_call: TRBV7-9
cdr3_aa: CSARDRLHNEQYF; cdr3_nt: TGCAGTGCTAGAGACAGGCTCCACAATGAGCAGTATTTT; d_call: .; j_call: TRBJ2-3; clone_size: .; v_call: TRBV20-1